What follows is one T cell receptor (beta chain) and its context. This entry comes from a study of OX40 agonist ivuxolimab in advanced cancers. Looking at the study overall: As their treatment, patients were administered ivuxolimab, an agonistic anti-OX40 (CD134) antibody. Prior anti-PD-1, anti-PD-L1 or anti-CTLA-4 therapy did not bar entry, and roughly 40% had some.

Method: immunoSEQ multiplex PCR; TCRdb's copy keeps in-frame clones and lacks some. The data contain about 48,000 clones, over 75% of them singletons. Germline trimming cut 3 bases from V and 9 bases from J; bases unmatched to any gene: 7. Germline V lookup: CDR1 SGHNT, CDR2 YYREEE (reference sequence). The CDR3 length is 13 residues. Material: CD4+ or CD8+ T cells sorted from blood, obtained in a trial of the OX40 agonist ivuxolimab. The chain carries TRBV5-4 and TRBJ2-7, with 9 bases lining up with TRBD1. The TCR was taken from an adult with an advanced solid tumor such as melanoma, head and neck, liver or kidney cancer. For the CDR3, the DNA is TGTGCCAGCAGCTCACAGGGGGCTGGGGGGCAGTACTTC. It specifies CASSSQGAGGQYF.